This TCR beta chain was sequenced during a study of CD8 T cells in ankylosing spondylitis. A note on this clonotype: What it binds is unknown.

TCRdb reprocessed the 5' RACE reads with MiXCR, giving one entry per CDR3 protein. The sample holds 250,000 to 400,000 distinct CDR3 sequences; around 10% are singletons and the top ten take roughly a tenth. Study-wide results and caveats: Earlier work had already found some motif variants in reactive arthritis synovial fluid and blood. Disease-linked clones had a CD8+ phenotype and relatively low frequency in peripheral blood.

Germline V gene lookup returns CDR1 DFQATT and CDR2 SNEGSKA (reference sequence). The CDR3 is made up of 14 amino acids. J lost 7 bases, V lost 4 bases, and 6 bases had no gene match. This receptor was obtained from a female donor with ankylosing spondylitis or in good health (not recorded which). The chain carries TRBV20-1 and TRBJ2-2; 10 positions match TRBD2. Sequenced input: blood, either unsorted or a sorted T cell fraction (not recorded which). CDR3 protein: CSATSGSVIGELFF. The CDR3 bases are TGCAGTGCTACTAGCGGGAGTGTGATCGGGGAGCTGTTTTTT.